These T cell receptor beta chains were read from a single sample in a study of Graves' ophthalmopathy and Graves' hyperthyroidism. One entry per CDR3 protein results from TCRdb running MiXCR on the multiplex PCR reads. This sample has about 240,000 distinct CDR3 sequences, with about 47% found just once. The sequencing input was peripheral blood. These receptors all come from an adult man with Graves' ophthalmopathy. Both conserved end residues are part of each CDR3. A D gene is named only where the DNA matches it firmly. Size is stated for part of the rows, as once, few or many counts, or as a class when the clone is expanded.

clone_size j_call v_call d_call cdr3_nt cdr3_aa
many TRBJ2-6 TRBV7-9 - TGTGCCAGCAGCCTGACTGGGGCCAACGTCCTGACTTTC CASSLTGANVLTF
- TRBJ1-5 TRBV11-2 - TGTGCCAGCAGCTTAGGAGGGTTGGAGGGGGTTCAGCCCCAGCATTTT CASSLGGLEGVQPQHF
- TRBJ2-7 TRBV2 - TGTGCCAGCAGTTACGGGACGGAGTCCTACAATGAGCAGTACTTC CASSYGTESYNEQYF
few TRBJ2-2 TRBV5-6 - TGTGCCAGCAGCAAAATGGGACTTTTCACCGGGGAGCTGTTTTTT CASSKMGLFTGELFF
many TRBJ1-1 TRBV14 - TGTGCCAGCAGCCAAGATATGAGGGGAGCTTTCTTT CASSQDMRGAFF
- TRBJ2-5 TRBV9 TRBD1 TGTGCCAGCAGCCAAGGGACAGGTCAAGAGACCCAGTACTTC CASSQGTGQETQYF
- TRBJ2-5 TRBV5-1 TRBD1 TGTGCCAGCAGCTTGCGGAGCGGCAGGGGGCAAGAGACCCAGTACTTC CASSLRSGRGQETQYF
once TRBJ2-7 TRBV5-1 TRBD1 TGCGCCAGCAGCTCCTCGGGACAGGGGAACTACGAGCAGTACTTC CASSSSGQGNYEQYF
- TRBJ1-1 TRBV5-1 - TGCGCCAGCAGCCTGACAGATATGAACACTGAAGCTTTCTTT CASSLTDMNTEAFF
- TRBJ1-2 TRBV4-2 TRBD1 TGTGCCAGCAGCGCGACAGGGGGGTCTGATGGCTACACCTTC CASSATGGSDGYTF
- TRBJ1-1 TRBV7-8 TRBD1 TGTGCCAGCAGCTACCCCTGGACAGGGTTGAACACTGAAGCTTTCTTT CASSYPWTGLNTEAFF
- TRBJ1-1 TRBV20-1 - TGCAGTGCCCGATCAAATCGTGAAGCTTTCTTT CSARSNREAFF
- TRBJ1-1 TRBV7-9 - TGTGCCAGCAGCTCCGCTGACCAGAGACTGGGCAGGGACACTGAAGCTTTCTTT CASSSADQRLGRDTEAFF
many TRBJ1-6 TRBV25-1 - TGTGCCAGCAGTGATCCCACAGGGTCTTATAATTCACCCCTCCACTTT CASSDPTGSYNSPLHF
once TRBJ1-6 TRBV14 - TGTGCCAGCAGCCATCTCGGGAATTCACCCCTCCACTTT CASSHLGNSPLHF
many TRBJ1-3 TRBV25-1 - TGTGCCAGCAGTGACCCCCGAGGCTCTGGAAACACCATATATTTT CASSDPRGSGNTIYF
- TRBJ2-2 TRBV28 TRBD1 TGTGCCAGCAGTAACAGGGGGCAAGGCACCGGGGAGCTGTTTTTT CASSNRGQGTGELFF
- TRBJ1-5 TRBV5-6 - TGTGCCAGCAGCTTGTCGGGACGATACCAGCCCCAGCATTTT CASSLSGRYQPQHF
- TRBJ1-2 TRBV4-1 - TGCGCCAGCAAGGTAGCGGGGGGCCAGTATGGCTACACCTTC CASKVAGGQYGYTF
- TRBJ2-6 TRBV24-1 TRBD1 TGTGCCACCAGTGACGACAGGGCGGCGGGGGCCAACGTCCTGACTTTC CATSDDRAAGANVLTF
- TRBJ1-5 TRBV28 - TGTGCCAGCAGTCCGCCCAGGGTCTATAGCAATCAGCCCCAGCATTTT CASSPPRVYSNQPQHF
- TRBJ1-2 TRBV29-1 TRBD1 TGCAGCGTTGACGAGACAGGGGGGCGCTATGGCTACACCTTC CSVDETGGRYGYTF
once TRBJ2-7 TRBV12-3/TRBV12-4 TRBD2 TGTGCCAGCAGTTTCCTTTCGGGGGAGGGCTCCTACGAGCAGTACTTC CASSFLSGEGSYEQYF
- TRBJ2-5 TRBV20-1 TRBD1 TGCAGTGCTAGAGATGGGGACAGTCAAGAGACCCAGTACTTC CSARDGDSQETQYF
- TRBJ2-7 TRBV7-9 - TGTGCCACCATACACAGGGTCTCCTACGAGCAGTACTTC CATIHRVSYEQYF
few TRBJ2-5 TRBV12-3/TRBV12-4 - TGTGCCAGCAGCCAGGGGACTATGTCGGAGACCCAGTACTTC CASSQGTMSETQYF
- TRBJ1-1 TRBV9 - TGTGCCAGCAGCGTAGGGGAGGTGAACACTGAAGCTTTCTTT CASSVGEVNTEAFF
- TRBJ2-7 TRBV5-6 - TGTGCCAGCAGGTTATTTTTGTTGGCTGAGCAGTACTTC CASRLFLLAEQYF